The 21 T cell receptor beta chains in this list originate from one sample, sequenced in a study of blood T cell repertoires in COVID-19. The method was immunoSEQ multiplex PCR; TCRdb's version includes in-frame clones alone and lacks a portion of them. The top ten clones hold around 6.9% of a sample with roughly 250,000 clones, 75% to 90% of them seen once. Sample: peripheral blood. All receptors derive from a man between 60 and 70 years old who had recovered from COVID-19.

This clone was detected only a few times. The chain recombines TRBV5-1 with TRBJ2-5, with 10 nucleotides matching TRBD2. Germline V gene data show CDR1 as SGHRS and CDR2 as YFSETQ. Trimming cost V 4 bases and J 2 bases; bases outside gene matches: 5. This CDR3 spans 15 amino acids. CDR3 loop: CASSTASGGQETQYF. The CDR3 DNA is TGCGCCAGCAGCACTGCTAGCGGGGGACAAGAGACCCAGTACTTC. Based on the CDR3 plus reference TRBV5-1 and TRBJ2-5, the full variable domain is KAGVTQTPRYLIKTRGQQVTLSCSPISGHRSVSWYQQTPGQGLQFLFEYFSETQRNKGNFPGRFSGRQFSNSRSEMNVSTLELGDSALYLCASSTASGGQETQYFGPGTRLLVL.

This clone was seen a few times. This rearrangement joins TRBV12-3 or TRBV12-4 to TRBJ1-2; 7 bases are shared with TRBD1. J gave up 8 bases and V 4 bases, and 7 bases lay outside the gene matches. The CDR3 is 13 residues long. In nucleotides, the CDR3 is TGTGCCAGCAGTTCGAGGGGGCCACGGGGCTACACCTTC. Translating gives CASSSRGPRGYTF.

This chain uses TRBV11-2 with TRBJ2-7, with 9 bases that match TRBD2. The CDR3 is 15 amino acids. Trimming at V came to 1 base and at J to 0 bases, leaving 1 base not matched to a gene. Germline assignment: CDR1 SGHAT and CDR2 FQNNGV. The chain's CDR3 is CASSLGLAVSYEQYF. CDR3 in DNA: TGTGCCAGCAGCTTAGGACTAGCGGTCTCCTACGAGCAGTACTTC.

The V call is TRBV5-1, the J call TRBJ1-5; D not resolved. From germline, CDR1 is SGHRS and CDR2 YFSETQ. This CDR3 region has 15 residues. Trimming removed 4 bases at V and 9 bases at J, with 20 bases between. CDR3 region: CASSPEGSPVAPQHF. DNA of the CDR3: TGCGCCAGCAGCCCGGAGGGCAGCCCTGTTGCGCCCCAGCATTTT.

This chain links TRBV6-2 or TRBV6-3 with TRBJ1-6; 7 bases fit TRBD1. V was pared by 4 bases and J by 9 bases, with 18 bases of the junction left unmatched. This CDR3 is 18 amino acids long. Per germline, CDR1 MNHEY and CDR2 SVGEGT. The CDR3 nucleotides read TGTGCCAGCAGTTCCCTAACCCAACTGACAGGGCTTACTTCACCCCTCCACTTT. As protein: CASSSLTQLTGLTSPLHF.

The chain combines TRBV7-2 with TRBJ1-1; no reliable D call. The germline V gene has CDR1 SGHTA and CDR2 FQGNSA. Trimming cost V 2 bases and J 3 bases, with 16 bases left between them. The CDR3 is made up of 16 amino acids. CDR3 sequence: CASSLTSRARDTEAFF. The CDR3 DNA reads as TGTGCCAGCAGCTTAACTAGTAGGGCCCGAGACACTGAAGCTTTCTTT.

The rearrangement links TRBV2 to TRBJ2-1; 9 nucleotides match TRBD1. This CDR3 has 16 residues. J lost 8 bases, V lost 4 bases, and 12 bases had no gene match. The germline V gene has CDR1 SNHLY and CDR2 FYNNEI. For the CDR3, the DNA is TGTGCCAGCAGTGGGGGGCCGGGACAGGGAACCGATGAGCAGTTCTTC. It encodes CASSGGPGQGTDEQFF. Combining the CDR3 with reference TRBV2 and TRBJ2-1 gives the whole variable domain EPEVTQTPSHQVTQMGQEVILRCVPISNHLYFYWYRQILGQKVEFLVSFYNNEISEKSEIFDDQFSVERPDGSNFTLKIRSTKLEDSAMYFCASSGGPGQGTDEQFFGPGTRLTVL.

The CDR3 is CASSVVSDRGLTEQYV. The CDR3 DNA reads TGTGCCAGCAGCGTAGTCTCCGACAGGGGTTTGACCGAGCAGTACGTC. V gene TRBV9 combines with J gene TRBJ2-7, with 8 bases aligning to TRBD1. Losses at the gene ends were 0 bases for V and 6 bases for J; bases not matched to a gene: 11. In germline, CDR1 is SGDLS, CDR2 YYNGEE. The CDR3 runs to 16 residues.

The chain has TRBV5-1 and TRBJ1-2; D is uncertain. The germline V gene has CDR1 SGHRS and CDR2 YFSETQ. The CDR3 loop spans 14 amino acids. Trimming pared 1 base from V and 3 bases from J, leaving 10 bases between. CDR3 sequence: CASSLPSEHYGYTF. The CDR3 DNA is TGCGCCAGCAGCTTGCCTTCGGAGCACTATGGCTACACCTTC.

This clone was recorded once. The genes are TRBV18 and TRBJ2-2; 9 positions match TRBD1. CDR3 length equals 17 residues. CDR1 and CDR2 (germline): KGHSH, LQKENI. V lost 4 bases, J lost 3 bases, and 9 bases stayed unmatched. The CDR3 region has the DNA TGTGCCAGCTCACTGAGTGGACAGGGGCTGTACACCGGGGAGCTGTTTTTT. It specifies CASSLSGQGLYTGELFF.

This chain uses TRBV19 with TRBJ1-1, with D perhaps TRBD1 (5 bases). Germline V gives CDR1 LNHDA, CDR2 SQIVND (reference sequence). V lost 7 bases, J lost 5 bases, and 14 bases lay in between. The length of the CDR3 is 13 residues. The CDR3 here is CASTRVLETEAFF. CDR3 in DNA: TGTGCCAGTACCAGGGTTTTGGAGACTGAAGCTTTCTTT.

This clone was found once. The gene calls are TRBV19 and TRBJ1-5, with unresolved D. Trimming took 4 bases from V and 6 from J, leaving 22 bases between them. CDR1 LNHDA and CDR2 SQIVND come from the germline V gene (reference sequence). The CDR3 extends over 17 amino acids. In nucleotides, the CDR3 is TGTGCCAGTAGTAAAGGGTTTCGAATATCGGGGAGTCAGCCCCAGCATTTT. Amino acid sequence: CASSKGFRISGSQPQHF. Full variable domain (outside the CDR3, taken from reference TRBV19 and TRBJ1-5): DGGITQSPKYLFRKEGQNVTLSCEQNLNHDAMYWYRQDPGQGLRLIYYSQIVNDFQKGDIAEGYSVSREKKESFPLTVTSAQKNPTAFYLCASSKGFRISGSQPQHFGDGTRLSIL.

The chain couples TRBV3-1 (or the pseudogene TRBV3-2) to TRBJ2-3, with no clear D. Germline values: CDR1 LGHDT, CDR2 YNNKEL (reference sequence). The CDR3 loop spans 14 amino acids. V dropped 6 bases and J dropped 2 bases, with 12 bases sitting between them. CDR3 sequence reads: CASSPWANTDTQYF. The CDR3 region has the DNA TGTGCCAGCAGTCCCTGGGCGAACACAGATACGCAGTATTTT.

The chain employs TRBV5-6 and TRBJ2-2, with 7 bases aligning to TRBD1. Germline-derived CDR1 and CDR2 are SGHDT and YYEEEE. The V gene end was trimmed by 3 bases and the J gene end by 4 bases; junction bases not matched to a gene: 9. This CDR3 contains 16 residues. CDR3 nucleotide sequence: TGTGCCAGCAGCTGGCAGGGGGTAGCTGGCACCGGGGAGCTGTTTTTT. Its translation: CASSWQGVAGTGELFF.

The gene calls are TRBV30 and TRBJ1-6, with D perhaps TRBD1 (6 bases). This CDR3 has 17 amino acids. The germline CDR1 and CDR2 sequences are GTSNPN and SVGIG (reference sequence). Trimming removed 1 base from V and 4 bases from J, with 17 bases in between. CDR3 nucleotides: TGTGCCTGGAGTGGGAAAACAGGGCCGGGGTATAATTCACCCCTCCACTTT. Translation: CAWSGKTGPGYNSPLHF.

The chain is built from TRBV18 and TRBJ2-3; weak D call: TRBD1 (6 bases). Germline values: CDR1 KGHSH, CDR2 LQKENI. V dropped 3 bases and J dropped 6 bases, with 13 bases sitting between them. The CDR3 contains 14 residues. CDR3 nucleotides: TGTGCCAGCTCACCGACGACAGGTCTGGATACGCAGTATTTT. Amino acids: CASSPTTGLDTQYF.

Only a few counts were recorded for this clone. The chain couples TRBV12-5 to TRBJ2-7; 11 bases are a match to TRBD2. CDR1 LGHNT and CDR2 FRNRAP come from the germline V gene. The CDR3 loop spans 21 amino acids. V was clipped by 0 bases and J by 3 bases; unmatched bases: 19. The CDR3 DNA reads TGTGCTAGTGGTTTGGTGCCAATCCCGGGACTAGCGGTCCTAACTATCTACGAGCAGTACTTC. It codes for CASGLVPIPGLAVLTIYEQYF.

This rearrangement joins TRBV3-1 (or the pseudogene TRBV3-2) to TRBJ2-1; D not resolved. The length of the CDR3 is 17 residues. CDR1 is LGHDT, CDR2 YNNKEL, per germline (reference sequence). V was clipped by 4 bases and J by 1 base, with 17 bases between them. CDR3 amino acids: CASSPRRLGSSYNEQFF. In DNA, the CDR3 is TGTGCCAGCAGCCCGCGCAGGTTAGGTAGTTCCTACAATGAGCAGTTCTTC.

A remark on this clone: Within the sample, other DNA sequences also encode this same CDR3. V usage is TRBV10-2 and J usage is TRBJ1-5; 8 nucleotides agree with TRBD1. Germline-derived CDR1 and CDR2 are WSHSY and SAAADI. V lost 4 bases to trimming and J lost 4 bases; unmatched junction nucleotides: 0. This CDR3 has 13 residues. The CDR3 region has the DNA TGCGCCAGCAGTGGACAGGGGAATCAGCCCCAGCATTTT. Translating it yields CASSGQGNQPQHF.

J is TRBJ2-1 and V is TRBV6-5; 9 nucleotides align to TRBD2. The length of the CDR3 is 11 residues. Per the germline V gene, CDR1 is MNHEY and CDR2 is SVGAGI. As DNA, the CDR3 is TGTGCGGGAGCGGGGGGCAATGAGCAGTTCTTC. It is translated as CAGAGGNEQFF.

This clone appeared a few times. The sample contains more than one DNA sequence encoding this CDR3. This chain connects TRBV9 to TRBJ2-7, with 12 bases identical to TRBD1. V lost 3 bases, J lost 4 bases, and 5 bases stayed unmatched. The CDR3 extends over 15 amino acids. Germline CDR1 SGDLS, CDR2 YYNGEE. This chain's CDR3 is CASSAGTGGFYEQYF. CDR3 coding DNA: TGTGCCAGCAGCGCCGGGACAGGGGGCTTTTACGAGCAGTACTTC.